This is a list of T cell receptor beta chains from one sample in a study of T cells after yellow fever vaccination. TCRdb passed the 5' RACE reads through MiXCR, listing each CDR3 protein once. The sample holds around 300,000 distinct CDR3 sequences, 4% to 5.5% seen once. The source was PBMCs, collected 15 days after the yellow fever booster vaccination. The receptor set was obtained from a man aged 18 to 30 who received the YFV17D yellow fever vaccine. CDR3s include the opening cysteine and the closing phenylalanine or tryptophan. Each record gives: clone size, V gene, D gene, J gene, CDR3 protein, CDR3 DNA. A D gene is named only where the DNA matches it firmly. Size is omitted from some rows. Given values are once, few, many or a class for expanded clones.

>many|TRBV18|TRBD1|TRBJ1-4
CASSGQRNEKLFF
TGTGCCAGCTCGGGACAGCGGAATGAAAAACTGTTTTTT
>many|TRBV7-2|TRBD2|TRBJ2-1
CASSPPGLAVDEQFF
TGTGCCAGCAGCCCCCCGGGACTAGCGGTCGATGAGCAGTTCTTC
>many|TRBV6-5|TRBD2|TRBJ2-1
CASSFRAGVFNEQFF
TGTGCCAGCAGTTTTCGAGCGGGGGTATTCAATGAGCAGTTCTTC
>many|TRBV5-1|-|TRBJ1-2
CASSTEADYGYTF
TGCGCCAGCAGCACCGAGGCCGATTATGGCTACACCTTC
>-|TRBV12-3/TRBV12-4|-|TRBJ1-2
CASSLSGGHGYTF
TGTGCCAGCAGTTTATCGGGGGGGCATGGCTACACCTTC
>few|TRBV5-1|-|TRBJ2-3
CASSRDRSGDTQYF
TGCGCCAGCAGCCGTGACAGAAGCGGAGATACGCAGTATTTT
>many|TRBV5-1|-|TRBJ2-1
CASKPPAPPGSEQFF
TGCGCCAGCAAACCACCGGCCCCTCCAGGCAGTGAGCAGTTCTTC
>many|TRBV9|-|TRBJ2-1
CASSAFLDRGPNEQFF
TGTGCCAGCAGCGCCTTTTTAGACCGGGGGCCAAATGAGCAGTTCTTC
>many|TRBV20-1|TRBD2|TRBJ2-3
CSARMSLAGTDTQYF
TGCAGTGCTAGGATGTCTCTAGCGGGCACAGATACGCAGTATTTT
>-|TRBV15|-|TRBJ1-3
CATSKVPEGSGNTIYF
TGTGCCACCAGCAAGGTCCCGGAGGGTTCTGGAAACACCATATATTTT
>many|TRBV10-3|TRBD2|TRBJ2-2
CAISAGTRRTGELFF
TGTGCCATCAGTGCGGGGACTAGGAGGACCGGGGAGCTGTTTTTT
>many|TRBV5-1|TRBD1|TRBJ2-5
CASSPMSGGETQYF
TGCGCCAGCAGCCCCATGTCAGGGGGAGAGACCCAGTACTTC
>-|TRBV5-6|TRBD1|TRBJ2-5
CASSRTGTGVETQYF
TGTGCCAGCAGCCGGACCGGGACAGGGGTGGAGACCCAGTACTTC
>-|TRBV5-6|-|TRBJ1-1
CASSLGQGSTDAFF
TGTGCCAGCAGCTTGGGGCAGGGGAGCACTGATGCTTTCTTT
>-|TRBV7-2|TRBD2|TRBJ2-5
CASSSYRLAGETQYF
TGTGCCAGCAGCTCCTACCGACTAGCGGGAGAGACCCAGTACTTC
>many|TRBV6-5|-|TRBJ2-5
CASSYSGRARHQETQYF
TGTGCCAGCAGTTACTCCGGACGGGCTAGACACCAAGAGACCCAGTACTTC
>-|TRBV21-1|-|TRBJ2-2
CASTGQGLAVNTGELFF
TGTGCCAGCACCGGACAGGGACTAGCGGTAAACACCGGGGAGCTGTTTTTT
>-|TRBV6-4|-|TRBJ2-6
CASSGGSGEGANVLTF
TGTGCCAGCAGTGGTGGTAGCGGTGAGGGGGCCAACGTCCTGACTTTC
>-|TRBV27|-|TRBJ1-2
CPPPFYGYTF
TGTCCCCCCCCCTTCTATGGCTACACCTTC
>many|TRBV12-3/TRBV12-4|-|TRBJ2-1
CASSFSGINEQFF
TGTGCCAGCAGTTTTTCAGGGATCAATGAGCAGTTCTTC
>many|TRBV7-3|TRBD1|TRBJ1-6
CASSPRQGRNSPLHF
TGTGCCAGCAGCCCCCGACAGGGAAGAAATTCACCCCTCCACTTT
>many|TRBV7-6|-|TRBJ2-1
CASSQGVNNEQFF
TGTGCCAGCAGCCAAGGGGTTAACAATGAGCAGTTCTTC